This passage covers 28 T cell receptor beta chains from one sample sequenced in a study of blood T cells in healthy people across ages (dated by TCRdb to about 2015). Library prep was done by 5' RACE. The instrument was an Illumina HiSeq 2500. A second PCR of roughly 6 to 12 cycles was run with a J-beta primer mix and a sample-barcoded 5' primer. TCRdb reprocessed the public reads (quality trimming at Q25 with fastp, clone calling with MiXCR) and kept in-frame beta chains. Entries are consolidated by CDR3 protein sequence, retaining the most common genes and DNA. This sample is represented by about 720,000 distinct CDR3 sequences; about a fifth of them were singletons. The biggest ten clones account for 20% to 25% of the sample. Sequencing was carried out using blood. The source of these receptors is a man between 65 and 85 years old in good health.

The chain combines TRBV7-2 with TRBJ2-7; 9 bases align to TRBD2. Trimming removed 0 bases from V and 4 bases from J; junction bases left unmatched: 4. The CDR3 length is 15 residues. In germline, CDR1 is SGHTA, CDR2 FQGNSA. The CDR3: CASSLAAGGYYEQYF. CDR3 in DNA: TGTGCCAGCAGCTTAGCAGCGGGGGGTTATTACGAGCAGTACTTC.

V gene TRBV24-1 combines with J gene TRBJ2-1, with TRBD2 matching 8 bases. This CDR3 spans 14 amino acids. The trim removed 9 bases at V and 3 bases at J, leaving 6 bases unmatched. CDR1 and CDR2 (germline): KGHDR, SFDVKD. CDR3 sequence reads: CATGTSGYYNEQFF. CDR3 DNA: TGTGCCACCGGCACTAGCGGATACTACAATGAGCAGTTCTTC.

This clonotype has only a few counts. It may be a read error: a sequence one base away is much more abundant. V usage is TRBV6-7 and J usage is TRBJ2-4, with D possibly matching TRBD1 (6 bases). TRBV6-7 is an open reading frame whose function is uncertain. V was cut by 0 bases and J by 15 bases, with 15 bases left in between. The CDR3 spans 13 residues. CDR3 loop: CASSYSGTKVWYF. The CDR3 nucleotides are TGTGCCAGCAGTTACTCGGGGACAAAGGTCTGGTACTTC.

Regarding this clonotype: This may stem from a read error, because a much larger clone lies one nucleotide away. The chain combines TRBV18 with TRBJ1-1; D unresolved. The ends were cut back, 3 bases at V and 4 bases at J, with 12 bases in the middle. This CDR3 has 14 amino acids. CDR1 and CDR2 (germline): KGHSH, LQKENI. The CDR3 loop reads CASSPSVLSTEAFF. DNA for the CDR3: TGTGCCAGCTCACCTTCCGTGTTGAGCACTGAAGCTTTCTTT.

This sequence joins TRBV7-2 and TRBJ1-5; D not certain. Germline values: CDR1 SGHTA, CDR2 FQGNSA. Deletions cut 2 bases from V and 5 bases from J, with 10 bases between. The CDR3 runs to 14 residues. CDR3 nucleotides: TGTGCCAGCAGCTTAAGCAGAAGGGATCAGCCCCAGCATTTT. Encoded protein: CASSLSRRDQPQHF.

In this sample, this clonotype turned up a few times. The V gene is TRBV29-1, the J gene TRBJ2-2; no definite D call. Trimming took off 4 bases at V and 0 bases at J, with 9 bases between the two ends. CDR1 and CDR2 from the germline V gene are SQVTM and ANQGSEA. This CDR3 region has 14 residues. Here the CDR3 DNA reads TGCAGCGTTGTAGGGCAAGCGAACACCGGGGAGCTGTTTTTT. Its protein is CSVVGQANTGELFF.

In regard to this clonotype: Its ends do not fully match the called genes, so a read error is possible. The chain joins TRBV25-1 to TRBJ2-3; 8 bases fit TRBD1. CDR1 is MGHDK, CDR2 SYGVNS, per germline. The length of the CDR3 is 16 residues. CDR3 amino acids: CASSELGQASTDTQYF. Written as DNA, the CDR3 is TGTGCCAGCAGCGAATTGGGACAGGCGAGCACAGATACGCAGTATTTT.

V gene TRBV19 combines with J gene TRBJ2-1; D is unresolved. The germline V gene has CDR1 LNHDA and CDR2 SQIVND (reference sequence). CDR3 length: 17 residues. The ends were cut back, 6 bases at V and 3 bases at J, with 21 bases in the middle. CDR3 coding DNA: TGTGCCAGTAGAAAAGCCCAAAGGCGGCGGAGCTACAATGAGCAGTTCTTC. Translation: CASRKAQRRRSYNEQFF.

The chain employs TRBV12-3 or TRBV12-4 and TRBJ1-1; TRBD1 might be the D (5 bases). CDR3 length: 12 amino acids. V was clipped by 3 bases and J by 11 bases, with 13 bases between them. The CDR3 DNA is TGTGCCAGCAGTTTTCCGGGACGAAGCGCTTTCTTT. Residues: CASSFPGRSAFF.

The chain is built from TRBV10-2 and TRBJ1-1; no clear D gene. Trimming took off 3 bases at V and 0 bases at J, with 2 bases between the two ends. This CDR3 comprises 12 residues. The V gene's germline CDR1 is WSHSY and CDR2 SAAADI. The DNA for the CDR3 is TGCGCCAGCAGTGAAGTGAACACTGAAGCTTTCTTT. Its translation is CASSEVNTEAFF.

Here the CDR3 DNA reads TGTGCCAGCAGCTTAAAGCGGCAAGAGACCCAGTACTTC. It specifies CASSLKRQETQYF. V gene TRBV7-3 combines with J gene TRBJ2-5, with D possibly TRBD2 on 5 matching bases. CDR1 and CDR2 (germline): SGHTA, FQGTGA. The CDR3 runs to 13 residues. The V and J ends lost 1 base and 2 bases respectively, with 5 bases between them.

This chain links TRBV5-1 with TRBJ2-4; 9 bases line up with TRBD2. Germline loops: CDR1 SGHRS, CDR2 YFSETQ. The CDR3 loop spans 15 amino acids. V lost 2 bases to trimming and J lost 2 bases; unmatched junction nucleotides: 2. The CDR3 bases are TGCGCCAGCAGCTTTAGCGGGAGTACCAAAAACATTCAGTACTTC. Its translation is CASSFSGSTKNIQYF.

This clonotype was observed a handful of times. The gene calls are TRBV6-1 and TRBJ1-2; D possibly corresponds to TRBD1 (5 bases). CDR1 and CDR2 (germline): MNHNS, SASEGT. Trimming removed 3 bases at V and 2 bases at J, with 13 bases between. There are 15 residues in the CDR3. As DNA, the CDR3 is TGTGCCAGCAGTGAGAGAATCTGGGGGAACTATGGCTACACCTTC. Protein sequence: CASSERIWGNYGYTF.

The gene calls are TRBV27 and TRBJ2-5; the D gene is possibly TRBD1 (6 bases). TRBJ2-1 explains the end of the DNA better; the J call may be wrong. CDR1 and CDR2 from the germline V gene are MNHEY and SMNVEV (reference sequence). The CDR3 is 15 residues long. CDR3 bases: TGTGCCAGCAGTCCGCTATTTGGGGGCCTGGATGAGCAGTTCTTC. The encoded protein is CASSPLFGGLDEQFF.

This clonotype has only a few counts. This sequence joins TRBV20-1 and TRBJ2-1, with D maybe TRBD2 (6 bases). Germline values: CDR1 DFQATT, CDR2 SNEGSKA (reference sequence). The V end lost 6 bases, the J end lost 6 bases, and 21 bases lay between the germline ends. This CDR3 has 15 amino acids. The DNA of the CDR3 is TGCAGTGCACCCCTCCCACGGGGGTCGGGCAATGAGCAGTTCTTC. Translation gives CSAPLPRGSGNEQFF.

This clonotype turned up a few times. V and J are TRBV6-6 and TRBJ2-5; weak D call: TRBD2 (6 bases). The J call is doubtful: the DNA matches TRBJ2-7 better. Germline V gene sequence: CDR1 MNHNY, CDR2 SVGAGI (reference sequence). This CDR3 region has 12 residues. The DNA of the CDR3 is TGTGCCAGCAGTCCACGGGGGTACGAGCAGTACGTC. Protein product: CASSPRGYEQYV.

Points on this clonotype: The junction does not match germline at one end; this may be a read error. The chain is built from TRBV6-1 and TRBJ2-3, with D unclear. The CDR3 is made up of 15 amino acids. The germline V gene has CDR1 MNHNS and CDR2 SASEGT. The CDR3 region has the DNA TGTGCCAGCACTGAACATGGCAGAAGCACAGATACGCAGTATTTT. This codes for CASTEHGRSTDTQYF.

This clonotype was counted only a few times. The chain links TRBV10-3 to TRBJ1-1, with D unclear. The ends were cut back, 2 bases at V and 5 bases at J, with 9 bases in the middle. Germline V gene lookup returns CDR1 ENHRY and CDR2 SYGVKD. The CDR3 sequence is 13 residues long. The CDR3 region has the DNA TGTGCCATCAGTGAGCGAATAACGACTGAAGCTTTCTTT. This encodes CAISERITTEAFF.

This chain links TRBV10-3 with TRBJ1-1; TRBD1 is a possible D gene (6 bases). CDR3 length: 13 amino acids. From germline, CDR1 is ENHRY and CDR2 SYGVKD. Trimming pared 5 bases from V and 3 bases from J, leaving 10 bases between. The CDR3 DNA reads as TGTGCCATCAGTAGAGAGGGGGACACTGAAGCTTTCTTT. It is translated as CAISREGDTEAFF.

This clonotype was detected a few times. The rearrangement links TRBV12-3 or TRBV12-4 to TRBJ1-6; TRBD1 matches at 7 bases. Losses at the gene ends were 3 bases for V and 5 bases for J; bases not matched to a gene: 7. The CDR3 covers 16 residues. The CDR3 coding sequence is TGTGCCAGCAGTTTCGGGACAGCCTATAATAATTCACCCCTCCACTTT. As protein: CASSFGTAYNNSPLHF.

In this sample, this clonotype turned up a few times. The rearrangement joins TRBV10-3 to TRBJ2-3; D remains ambiguous. Trimming removed 10 bases at V and 8 bases at J, with 13 bases between. The V gene's germline CDR1 is ENHRY and CDR2 SYGVKD. This CDR3 is 11 amino acids long. This CDR3 is CATSDFRTQYF. Here the CDR3 DNA reads TGTGCCACCTCGGATTTCCGTACGCAGTATTTT.

This clonotype was counted only a few times. The chain has TRBV2 and TRBJ2-5, with 8 bases that match TRBD1. Germline assignment: CDR1 SNHLY and CDR2 FYNNEI. This CDR3 is 14 amino acids long. V dropped 7 bases and J dropped 4; count of bases not matched to a gene: 8. In DNA, the CDR3 is TGTGCCAGCAACGGACAGGGCAACGTAGAGACCCAGTACTTC. Translating gives CASNGQGNVETQYF.

This clonotype has a count of ten or more. CDR3 loop: CSAARARGPNSPLHF. The CDR3 nucleotides are TGCAGTGCCGCGCGGGCCAGGGGGCCTAATTCACCCCTCCACTTT. The chain recombines TRBV20-1 with TRBJ1-6, with 8 bases aligning to TRBD1. Germline assignment: CDR1 DFQATT and CDR2 SNEGSKA (reference sequence). J gave up 6 bases and V 6 bases, and 10 bases lay outside the gene matches. This CDR3 is 15 amino acids long.

This clonotype was picked up a small number of times. This sequence joins TRBV2 and TRBJ2-1, with D perhaps matching TRBD2 (5 bases). Between the trimmed V and J ends, which lost 7 bases and 0 bases, there was a span of 16 bases. Germline V gene data show CDR1 as SNHLY and CDR2 as FYNNEI. The CDR3 length is 16 residues. CDR3 in DNA: TGTGCCAGCAATTGGGGAACTGGGAGCTCCTACAATGAGCAGTTCTTC. This sequence encodes CASNWGTGSSYNEQFF.

The chain combines TRBV19 with TRBJ2-7, with D maybe TRBD1 (7 bases). The CDR3 has 14 amino acids. Germline V CDR1 and CDR2: LNHDA, SQIVND (reference sequence). Trimming shortened V by 5 bases and J by 6 bases, and 17 bases separated the two germline ends. In nucleotides, the CDR3 is TGTGCCAGTAGTTCTTACTACAGGGGAGGCGAGCAGTACTTC. Amino acid sequence: CASSSYYRGGEQYF.

The J gene is TRBJ1-3, the V gene TRBV6-5, with D perhaps TRBD1 (5 bases). There are 17 residues in the CDR3. V lost 5 bases and J 3 bases, leaving 20 bases between the germline ends. CDR1 MNHEY and CDR2 SVGAGI come from the germline V gene. The CDR3 reads CASSVTRAANLGNTIYF. The CDR3 DNA reads as TGTGCCAGCAGTGTGACCAGGGCCGCCAACCTTGGAAACACCATATATTTT.

This rearrangement joins TRBV5-1 to TRBJ2-1, with no clear D. The V and J ends lost 4 bases and 0 bases respectively, with 11 bases between them. Germline CDR1 is SGHRS and CDR2 is YFSETQ. This CDR3 has 15 amino acids. Here the CDR3 reads CASSPPISSYNEQFF. CDR3 DNA: TGCGCCAGCAGCCCTCCGATTAGCTCCTACAATGAGCAGTTCTTC. Full variable domain (missing parts from reference TRBV5-1 and TRBJ2-1): KAGVTQTPRYLIKTRGQQVTLSCSPISGHRSVSWYQQTPGQGLQFLFEYFSETQRNKGNFPGRFSGRQFSNSRSEMNVSTLELGDSALYLCASSPPISSYNEQFFGPGTRLTVL.

This rearrangement joins TRBV12-3 or TRBV12-4 to TRBJ1-4; unclear D gene. The CDR3 has 14 amino acids. V was cut by 4 bases and J by 8 bases, with 14 bases left in between. CDR3 loop: CASSSRRTGEKLFF. The CDR3 nucleotides read TGTGCCAGCAGTTCTCGTCGGACCGGCGAAAAACTGTTTTTT.